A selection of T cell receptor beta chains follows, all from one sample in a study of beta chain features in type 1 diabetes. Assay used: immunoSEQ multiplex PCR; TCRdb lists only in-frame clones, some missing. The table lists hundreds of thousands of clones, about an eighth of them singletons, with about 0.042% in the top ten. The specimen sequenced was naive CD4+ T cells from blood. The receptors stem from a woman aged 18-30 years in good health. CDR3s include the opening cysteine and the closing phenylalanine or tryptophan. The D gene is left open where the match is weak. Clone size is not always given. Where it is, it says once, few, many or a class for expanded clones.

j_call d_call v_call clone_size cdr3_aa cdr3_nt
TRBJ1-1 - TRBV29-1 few CSVETQGYRKTEAFF TGCAGCGTCGAAACCCAGGGTTATCGTAAGACTGAAGCTTTCTTT
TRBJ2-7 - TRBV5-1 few CASRLRGGTLWSSYEQYF TGCGCCAGCAGGCTCCGCGGCGGGACCTTATGGTCGTCGTACGAGCAGTACTTC
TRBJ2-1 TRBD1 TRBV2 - CASSQDRGGNEQFF TGTGCCAGCAGTCAGGACAGGGGAGGCAATGAGCAGTTCTTC
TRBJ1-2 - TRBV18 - CASSPLDTVSNYGYTF TGTGCCAGCTCACCACTGGACACCGTATCTAACTATGGCTACACCTTC
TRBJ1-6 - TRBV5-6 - CASSLVQGFTPLHF TGTGCCAGCAGCTTGGTCCAGGGTTTCACACCCCTCCACTTT
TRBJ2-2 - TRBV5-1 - CASSFRGVWDTGELFF TGCGCCAGCAGCTTCCGGGGAGTTTGGGACACCGGGGAGCTGTTTTTT
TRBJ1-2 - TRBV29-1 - CRVVQDGSYGYTF TGCAGAGTTGTCCAAGACGGCAGCTATGGCTACACCTTC
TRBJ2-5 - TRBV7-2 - CASSFVETQYF TGTGCCAGCAGCTTCGTAGAGACCCAGTACTTC
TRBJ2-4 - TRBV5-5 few CASSSHLERERSKNIQYF -
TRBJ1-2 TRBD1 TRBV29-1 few CSVGQEGLYGYTF TGCAGCGTGGGACAGGAGGGCCTCTATGGCTACACCTTC
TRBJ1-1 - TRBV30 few CAWSPLDSRNTEAFF TGTGCCTGGAGTCCATTGGACAGTCGAAACACTGAAGCTTTCTTT
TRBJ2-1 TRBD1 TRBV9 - CASSAGTGGNEQFF TGTGCCAGCAGCGCCGGGACAGGGGGGAATGAGCAGTTCTTC
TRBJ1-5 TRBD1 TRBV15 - CATSLQRTGNQPQHF TGTGCCACCAGCCTCCAGCGGACAGGTAATCAGCCCCAGCATTTT
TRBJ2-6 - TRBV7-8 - CASSWEGSGANVLTF TGTGCCAGCAGCTGGGAAGGCTCTGGGGCCAACGTCCTGACTTTC
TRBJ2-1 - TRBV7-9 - CASSLSHGNEQFF TGTGCCAGCAGCTTATCGCACGGGAATGAGCAGTTCTTC